This T cell receptor beta chain was identified during a study of T cell repertoires in cytomegalovirus infection. Study in general: Public TCR beta signatures provided an indication of both CMV infection and a matching HLA type. General study results and limits: CMV-specific TCR beta clonotypes restricted by HLA-C dominated the ex vivo response.

TCRdb reprocessed the reads via MiXCR and lists one record per CDR3 protein. The top ten clones hold more than 10% of a sample with some 300,000 distinct CDR3 sequences, roughly a sixth of them seen once. Notes on this clonotype: The antigen is unknown.

V gave up 0 bases and J gave up 4 bases, with 12 bases separating them. This CDR3 is 15 amino acids long. Germline loops: CDR1 LGHNA, CDR2 YSLEER. Sample: PBMCs. The clonotype was recovered from a human donor in good health (CMV status not recorded). Some clones in this sample may be carry-over from other donors' samples. V gene TRBV4-3 combines with J gene TRBJ1-2; D is possibly TRBD1 (6 bases). This CDR3 reads CASSQDTAQGYGYTF. In DNA form, the CDR3 reads TGCGCCAGCAGCCAAGATACCGCACAGGGCTATGGCTACACCTTC.